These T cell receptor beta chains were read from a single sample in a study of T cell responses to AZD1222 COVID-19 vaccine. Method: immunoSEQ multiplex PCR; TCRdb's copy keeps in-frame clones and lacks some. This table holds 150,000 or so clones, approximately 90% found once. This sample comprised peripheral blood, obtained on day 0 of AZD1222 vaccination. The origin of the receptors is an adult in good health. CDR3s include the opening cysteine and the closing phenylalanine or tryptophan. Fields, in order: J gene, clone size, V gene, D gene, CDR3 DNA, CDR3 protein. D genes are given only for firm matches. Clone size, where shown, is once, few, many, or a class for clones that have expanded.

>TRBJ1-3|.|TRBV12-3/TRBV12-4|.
TGTGCCAGCAGTATCCAGGGCCGAAACACCATATATTTT
CASSIQGRNTIYF
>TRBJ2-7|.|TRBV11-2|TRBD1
TGTGCCAGCGGAGACAGGGGCTCCTACGAGCAGTACTTC
CASGDRGSYEQYF
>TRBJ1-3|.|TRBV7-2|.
TGTGCCAGCAGCCCACAGGGACTCTCTGGAAACACCATATATTTT
CASSPQGLSGNTIYF
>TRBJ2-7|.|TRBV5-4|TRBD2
TGTGCCAGCAGCTTGGATGCTAGCGGATTACAGTACTTC
CASSLDASGLQYF
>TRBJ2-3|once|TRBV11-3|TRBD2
TGTGCCAGCGGGAGCGGGGGGGGAGATACGCAGTATTTT
CASGSGGGDTQYF
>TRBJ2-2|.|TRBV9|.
TGTGCCAGCACTCGGACAGACCCGAACACCGGGGAGCTGTTTTTT
CASTRTDPNTGELFF
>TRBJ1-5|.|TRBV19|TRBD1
TGTGCCAGTAGTTCGACGGGACAGGGTAATCAGCCCCAGCATTTT
CASSSTGQGNQPQHF
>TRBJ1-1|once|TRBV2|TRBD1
TGTGCCAGCAGTCGACAGGGTTCGGGAGCTTTCTTT
CASSRQGSGAFF
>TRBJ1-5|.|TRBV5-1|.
TGCGCCAGCAGCTTGGATGGACAGTCGGGACAGCCCCAGCATTTT
CASSLDGQSGQPQHF
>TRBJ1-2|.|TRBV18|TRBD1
TGTGCCAGCTCACCCAGGACAGGGGAGGGCTACACCTTC
CASSPRTGEGYTF
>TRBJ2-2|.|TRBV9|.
TGTGCCAGCAGCGTAGCCACAGGGAACACCGGGGAGCTGTTTTTT
CASSVATGNTGELFF
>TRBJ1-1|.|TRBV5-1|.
TGCGCCAGCAGCCCTCCGGGGCCACTTTACACTGAAGCTTTCTTT
CASSPPGPLYTEAFF
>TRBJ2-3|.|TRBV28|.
TGTGCCAGCAGACGGGTTGCTAGCACAGATACGCAGTATTTT
CASRRVASTDTQYF
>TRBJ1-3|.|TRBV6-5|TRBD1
TGTGCCAGCAGTTACACAGGGGCGGGAAACACCATATATTTT
CASSYTGAGNTIYF
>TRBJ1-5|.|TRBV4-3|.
TGCGCCAGCAGCCAAGATCGGAAACAGCCCCAGCATTTT
CASSQDRKQPQHF
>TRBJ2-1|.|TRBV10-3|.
TGTGCCATCCGAACCCCCTCGGGTAATGAGCAGTTCTTC
CAIRTPSGNEQFF
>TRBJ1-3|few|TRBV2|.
TGTGCCAGCAGTACCCAGGGCTCTGGAAACACCATATATTTT
CASSTQGSGNTIYF
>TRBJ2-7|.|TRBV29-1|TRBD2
TGCAGCGCTCAGACAGGAGCCGGACTAGCGGGCGGGGAGCAGTACTTC
CSAQTGAGLAGGEQYF
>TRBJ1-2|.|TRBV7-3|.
TGTGCCAGCAGCTTAATGCCAGGGATGGAGTATGGCTACACCTTC
CASSLMPGMEYGYTF
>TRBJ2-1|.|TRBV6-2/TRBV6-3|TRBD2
TGTGCCAGCAGTTACCTTGCGGGAGGAGGAGGCAATGAGCAGTTCTTC
CASSYLAGGGGNEQFF
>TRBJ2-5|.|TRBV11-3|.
TGTGCCAGCAGCCCCAACCAAGAGACCCAGTACTTC
CASSPNQETQYF
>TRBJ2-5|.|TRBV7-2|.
TGTGCCAGCAGCTTAGGGACAGCGTTACAGGAGACCCAGTACTTC
CASSLGTALQETQYF
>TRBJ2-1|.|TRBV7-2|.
TGTGCCAGCAGCTTAGCCACCTACAATGAGCAGTTCTTC
CASSLATYNEQFF
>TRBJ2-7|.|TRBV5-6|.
TGTGCCAGCAGCTTGGGGGGGGCGCCAGGCTGGGGGCAGTACTTC
CASSLGGAPGWGQYF
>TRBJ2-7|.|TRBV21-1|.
TGTGCCAGCAGCAATCTTCGGCTAAACCGGTACTTC
CASSNLRLNRYF
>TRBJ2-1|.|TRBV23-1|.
TGCGCCAGCAGCCGGACAAATGAGCAGTTCTTC
CASSRTNEQFF
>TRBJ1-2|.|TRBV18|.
TGTGCCAGCTCACCGTCTGGGGATGCTAACTATGGCTACACCTTC
CASSPSGDANYGYTF
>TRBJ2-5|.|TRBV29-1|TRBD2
TGCAGCGGATTAGCGGGAGAAGAGACCCAGTACTTC
CSGLAGEETQYF
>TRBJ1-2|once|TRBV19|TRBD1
TGTGCCAGTAGTATACCCATGAGGGACAGGCGGTATGGCTACACCTTC
CASSIPMRDRRYGYTF
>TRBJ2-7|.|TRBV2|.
TGTGCCAGAGGGGGAGCGGGTGGGTCGGAGCAGTACTTC
CARGGAGGSEQYF
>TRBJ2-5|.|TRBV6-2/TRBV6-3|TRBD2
TGTGCCAGCAGTTACTCGATTATACGCGGGAGGACACAAGAGACCCAGTACTTC
CASSYSIIRGRTQETQYF
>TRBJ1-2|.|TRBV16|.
TGTGCCAGCAGCCGAAGGACGGGAAACTATGGCTACACCTTC
CASSRRTGNYGYTF
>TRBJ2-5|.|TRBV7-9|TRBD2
TGTGCCAGCAGCTTAAGCGGGAGCGGGGAGACCCAGTACTTC
CASSLSGSGETQYF
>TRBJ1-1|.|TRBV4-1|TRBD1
TGCGCCAGCAGAACAGACCTGACCGGGACAGGGGCTCCTGAAGCTTTCTTT
CASRTDLTGTGAPEAFF
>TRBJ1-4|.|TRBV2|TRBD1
TGTGCCAGCACGGGACAGGCTAATGAAAAACTGTTTTTT
CASTGQANEKLFF
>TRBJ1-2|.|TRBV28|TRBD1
TGTGCCAGCAGTCCATTGGACAGGGGGCGAGATGGCTACACCTTC
CASSPLDRGRDGYTF
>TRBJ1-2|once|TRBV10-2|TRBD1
TGCGCCAGCTCTCGGGACAGGGGAACCGATGGCTACACCTTC
CASSRDRGTDGYTF
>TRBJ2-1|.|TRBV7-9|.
TGTGCCAGCAGCTTATATGGAGGGTCAGGCAATGAGCAGTTCTTC
CASSLYGGSGNEQFF
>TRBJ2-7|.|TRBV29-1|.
TGCAGCGCGGTTTCTATCTCCTACGAGCAGTACTTC
CSAVSISYEQYF
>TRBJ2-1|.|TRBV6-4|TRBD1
TGTGCCAGCAGTGATCGGACAGGGGGCAATGAGCAGTTCTTC
CASSDRTGGNEQFF
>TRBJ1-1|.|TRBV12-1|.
TGTGCCAGCAGCCTATTCCCGTCCTGGGGATGGGCCTTT
CASSLFPSWGWAF
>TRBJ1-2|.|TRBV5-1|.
TGCGCCAGCAGCGCTTGGGGACTGAACTATGGCTACACCTTC
CASSAWGLNYGYTF
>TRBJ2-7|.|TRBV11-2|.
TGTGCCAGCAGCTTAGGGCTGCTACAGGTGGGCTACGAGCAGTACTTC
CASSLGLLQVGYEQYF
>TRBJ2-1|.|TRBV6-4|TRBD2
TGTGCCAGCAGCCGGGACGGGACTAAAGAGCAGTTCTTC
CASSRDGTKEQFF
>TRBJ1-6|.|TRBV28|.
TGTGCCAGCAGTCCCCTCGCCAGGCCCCTCCACTTT
CASSPLARPLHF
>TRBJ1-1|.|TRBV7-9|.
TGTGCCAGCAGCTCCCCAAAGACCGCAAACACTGAAGCTTTCTTT
CASSSPKTANTEAFF
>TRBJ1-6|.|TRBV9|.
TGTGCCAGCAGCCCCGACCCGGACAGTAAATCACCCCTCCACTTT
CASSPDPDSKSPLHF
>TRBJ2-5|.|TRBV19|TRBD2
TGTGCCAGTAGTCGAGGATCAGCGGGGGAGACCCAGTACTTC
CASSRGSAGETQYF
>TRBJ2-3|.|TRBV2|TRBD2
TGTGCCAGCAGGGGGACTATACAGAATACGCAGTATTTT
CASRGTIQNTQYF
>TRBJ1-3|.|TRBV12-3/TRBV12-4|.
TGTGCCAGCAGTTTCGCTGGAAACACCATATATTTT
CASSFAGNTIYF